This T cell receptor beta chain was sequenced during a study of blood T cell repertoires in COVID-19. Germline V gene lookup returns CDR1 MNHEY and CDR2 SMNVEV (reference sequence). The CDR3 covers 15 residues. V trimming: 2 bases; J trimming: 7 bases; junction bases outside the gene matches: 6. The repertoire was sequenced with immunoSEQ multiplex PCR; TCRdb's copy has only in-frame clones and lacks some. Seen here are 220,000 or so clones, 86% observed once, and the top ten hold roughly 2%. The gene calls are TRBV27 and TRBJ1-4; 8 bases match TRBD1. The sequence was collected from a woman aged 50 to 60 who had recovered from COVID-19. What was sequenced was PBMCs or T cells enriched from blood (not recorded which). CDR3 nucleotide sequence: TGTGCCAGCAGTTTAATGACAGGGGTGGGTGAAAAACTGTTTTTT. Translation: CASSLMTGVGEKLFF.